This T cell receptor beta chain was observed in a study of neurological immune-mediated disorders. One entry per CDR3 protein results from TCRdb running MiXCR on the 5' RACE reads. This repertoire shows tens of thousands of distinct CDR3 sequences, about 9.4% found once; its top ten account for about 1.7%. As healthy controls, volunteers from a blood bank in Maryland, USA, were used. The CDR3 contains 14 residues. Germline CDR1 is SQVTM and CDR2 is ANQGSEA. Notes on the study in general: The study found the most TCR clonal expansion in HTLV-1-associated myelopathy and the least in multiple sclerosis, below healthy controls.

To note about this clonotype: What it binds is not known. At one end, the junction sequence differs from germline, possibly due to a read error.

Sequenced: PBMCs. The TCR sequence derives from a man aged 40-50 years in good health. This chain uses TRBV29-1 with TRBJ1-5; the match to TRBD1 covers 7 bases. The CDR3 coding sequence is TGCAGCGTCGCCGGGACAGACCCAAATCAGACCCAGCAGTTT. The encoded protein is CSVAGTDPNQTQQF.